The 29 T cell receptor beta chains below come from one sample, sequenced in a study of CD8 T cells in ankylosing spondylitis. Findings and caveats of the study: Within ankylosing spondylitis blood, a TCR beta motif made up of eight highly homologous variants appeared to be characteristic.

In TCRdb, the 5' RACE reads were re-called with MiXCR into one record per CDR3 protein. The sample lists fewer than 550,000 distinct CDR3 sequences, approximately 5% occurring once. Their recognized antigens are unknown. Sequencing input: blood, either unsorted or a sorted T cell fraction (not recorded which). Every receptor here comes from a male donor with ankylosing spondylitis.

This chain links TRBV2 with TRBJ2-2; 8 nucleotides align to TRBD2. Losses at the gene ends were 7 bases for V and 4 bases for J; bases not matched to a gene: 8. Germline V lookup: CDR1 SNHLY, CDR2 FYNNEI. The CDR3 covers 15 residues. CDR3 coding DNA: TGTGCCAGCACCCGGGGGGGCCTATCCACCGGGGAGCTGTTTTTT. It yields the protein CASTRGGLSTGELFF.

This chain joins TRBV28 and TRBJ2-7; 10 nucleotides align to TRBD1. There are 15 residues in the CDR3. Per the germline V gene, CDR1 is MDHEN and CDR2 is SYDVKM. The junction had 9 bases not matched to a gene; V was cut back by 3 bases and J by 7 bases. The CDR3 bases are TGTGCCAGCAGTTTCTGGACAGGGGGTCGGGGGGAGCAGTACTTC. Its translation: CASSFWTGGRGEQYF.

This clonotype was seen a handful of times. The chain is built from TRBV27 and TRBJ2-7; 11 bases align to TRBD2. The CDR3 has 14 amino acids. Looked up from germline, CDR1 is MNHEY and CDR2 is SMNVEV (reference sequence). J lost 7 bases, V lost 5 bases, and 7 bases had no gene match. The CDR3: CASSVDRTSGEQYF. In DNA, the CDR3 is TGTGCCAGCAGTGTAGACAGGACTAGCGGGGAGCAGTACTTC.

The sample holds many counts of this clonotype. The chain joins TRBV7-9 to TRBJ2-3; 11 nucleotides agree with TRBD1. There are 16 residues in the CDR3. Germline V gene lookup returns CDR1 SEHNR and CDR2 FQNEAQ (reference sequence). Trimming removed 5 bases from V and 2 bases from J; junction bases left unmatched: 6. The DNA of the CDR3 is TGTGCCAGCAGCCGAAGGACAGGGGGCATCACAGATACGCAGTATTTT. This sequence encodes CASSRRTGGITDTQYF.

This clonotype was detected many times. The genes are TRBV18 and TRBJ2-3; D uncertain. The ends were cut back, 3 bases at V and 6 bases at J, with 7 bases in the middle. This CDR3 has 12 amino acids. CDR1 is KGHSH, CDR2 LQKENI, per germline. The CDR3 spells CASSPRMDTQYF. CDR3 in DNA: TGTGCCAGCTCACCCCGCATGGATACGCAGTATTTT. The whole variable domain, remainder taken from reference TRBV18 and TRBJ2-3, is NAGVMQNPRHLVRRRGQEARLRCSPMKGHSHVYWYRQLPEEGLKFMVYLQKENIIDESGMPKERFSAEFPKEGPSILRIQQVVRGDSAAYFCASSPRMDTQYFGPGTRLTVL.

This clonotype was detected ten times or more. The chain recombines TRBV29-1 with TRBJ1-1, with D tentatively TRBD1 (6 bases). The CDR3 has 12 residues. Per the germline V gene, CDR1 is SQVTM and CDR2 is ANQGSEA. The germline V and J ends were trimmed by 6 bases and 3 bases, with 11 bases remaining between them. CDR3 sequence (DNA): TGCAGCGTGTACAGGGTTGACACTGAAGCTTTCTTT. It codes for CSVYRVDTEAFF. The variable domain in full, completed from reference TRBV29-1 and TRBJ1-1, reads SAVISQKPSRDICQRGTSLTIQCQVDSQVTMMFWYRQQPGQSLTLIATANQGSEATYESGFVIDKFPISRPNLTFSTLTVSNMSPEDSSIYLCSVYRVDTEAFFGQGTRLTVV.

This clonotype has ten or more counts. This chain connects TRBV7-2 to TRBJ1-5, with D hard to call. Looked up from germline, CDR1 is SGHTA and CDR2 is FQGNSA. Trimming stripped 4 bases from V and 3 bases from J, with 4 bases between. CDR3 length equals 12 residues. CDR3 residues: CASSYHNQPQHF. The CDR3 DNA is TGTGCCAGCAGCTACCACAATCAGCCCCAGCATTTT.

This clonotype showed up many times. The chain employs TRBV6-2 or TRBV6-3 and TRBJ1-1, with a possible D match to TRBD1 (5 bases). This CDR3 region has 13 residues. V was pared by 6 bases and J by 1 base, with 9 bases between. The germline gives CDR1 MNHEY, CDR2 SVGEGT. CDR3 region: CASRDTQNTEAFF. The CDR3, as DNA: TGTGCCAGCAGGGACACCCAGAACACTGAAGCTTTCTTT.

The table lists this clonotype with a few counts. The CDR3 here is CASSYPRRGEYTDTQYF. The CDR3, as DNA: TGTGCCAGCAGTTACCCGCGCCGCGGGGAGTACACAGATACGCAGTATTTT. This chain joins TRBV6-2 or TRBV6-3 and TRBJ2-3; tentative D call: TRBD2 (6 bases). The germline V gene has CDR1 MNHEY and CDR2 SVGEGT. The V gene lost 2 bases and the J gene lost 2 bases, with 17 bases spanning the gap. The CDR3 is 17 amino acids.

This clonotype was picked up many times. The chain combines TRBV7-2 with TRBJ2-5; a possible D gene is TRBD2 (6 bases). CDR1 and CDR2 (germline): SGHTA, FQGNSA. The V end lost 0 bases, the J end lost 5 bases, and 13 bases lay between the germline ends. The CDR3 has 15 residues. The CDR3 DNA reads TGTGCCAGCAGCTTAGCGGGAGGATTAGTGGAGACCCAGTACTTC. Protein: CASSLAGGLVETQYF.

The chain has TRBV7-2 and TRBJ2-7, with D possibly matching TRBD2 (5 bases). V lost 5 bases, J lost 0 bases, and 11 bases lay in between. The CDR3 length is 14 residues. CDR1 is SGHTA, CDR2 FQGNSA, per germline. The CDR3 loop reads CASSPGVYSYEQYF. The CDR3 DNA reads as TGTGCCAGCAGCCCCGGGGTCTACTCCTACGAGCAGTACTTC.

This clonotype was picked up many times. This chain uses TRBV28 with TRBJ2-7, with D possibly matching TRBD2 (5 bases). This CDR3 has 14 residues. From germline, CDR1 is MDHEN and CDR2 SYDVKM. V gave up 2 bases and J gave up 4 bases, with 12 bases separating them. CDR3 DNA: TGTGCCAGCAGTTTAGGTCCGTGGGAGTACGAGCAGTACTTC. It encodes CASSLGPWEYEQYF. The full variable domain, completed using reference TRBV28 and TRBJ2-7, is DVKVTQSSRYLVKRTGEKVFLECVQDMDHENMFWYRQDPGLGLRLIYFSYDVKMKEKGDIPEGYSVSREKKERFSLILESASTNQTSMYLCASSLGPWEYEQYFGPGTRLTVT.

The table lists this clonotype with many counts. The J gene is TRBJ2-1, the V gene TRBV7-8; no firm D call. Germline CDR1 and CDR2: SGHVS and FQNEAQ. V lost 8 bases and J 2 bases, leaving 7 bases between the germline ends. This CDR3 spans 12 amino acids. The CDR3 sequence is CASFRTYNEQFF. The CDR3 coding sequence is TGTGCCAGCTTCAGAACCTACAATGAGCAGTTCTTC.

This chain joins TRBV20-1 and TRBJ1-5, with TRBD1 matching over 7 bases. This CDR3 region has 15 residues. The J segment lost 0 bases and the V segment lost 0 bases, leaving 2 bases of the junction unmatched. Per germline, CDR1 DFQATT and CDR2 SNEGSKA (reference sequence). CDR3 coding DNA: TGCAGTGCTAGAGACAGGGGGTATAGCAATCAGCCCCAGCATTTT. It yields the protein CSARDRGYSNQPQHF.

This clonotype was picked up a small number of times. The CDR3 sequence: CASSTLAGEYNEQFF. In nucleotides, the CDR3 is TGCGCCAGCAGCACCTTAGCGGGAGAATACAATGAGCAGTTCTTC. The rearrangement uses TRBV5-1 and TRBJ2-1, with 9 bases aligning to TRBD2. This CDR3 has 15 amino acids. Germline V gives CDR1 SGHRS, CDR2 YFSETQ. V lost 4 bases, J lost 4 bases, and 6 bases stayed unmatched.

This clonotype was recorded at least ten times. The rearrangement uses TRBV20-1 and TRBJ1-1; D not certain. This CDR3 comprises 13 residues. Germline V gene lookup returns CDR1 DFQATT and CDR2 SNEGSKA (reference sequence). Trimming removed 3 bases from V and 0 bases from J, with 8 bases in between. The CDR3 DNA is TGCAGTGCTAGGCAGGCACTGAACACTGAAGCTTTCTTT. Protein: CSARQALNTEAFF.

This clonotype was seen many times. The V call is TRBV28, the J call TRBJ2-1; 15 nucleotides match TRBD2. This CDR3 is 19 amino acids long. Germline CDR1 and CDR2: MDHEN and SYDVKM. After removal of 3 bases from V and 0 bases from J, the junction contained 6 bases not matched to a gene. CDR3 in amino acids: CASSFPGTSGRSSYNEQFF. The CDR3 DNA is TGTGCCAGCAGTTTTCCCGGGACTAGCGGGAGGTCCTCCTACAATGAGCAGTTCTTC.

This clonotype was seen repeatedly, ten times or more. This chain links TRBV24-1 with TRBJ2-2; no clear D. Between the trimmed V and J ends, which lost 5 bases and 0 bases, there was a span of 3 bases. Germline V gene sequence: CDR1 KGHDR, CDR2 SFDVKD. CDR3 length: 13 amino acids. CDR3 loop: CATSAPNTGELFF. The CDR3 DNA reads TGTGCCACCAGTGCCCCGAACACCGGGGAGCTGTTTTTT.

This clonotype has at least ten counts. The chain links TRBV29-1 to TRBJ1-2; D gene unclear. CDR1 and CDR2 (germline): SQVTM, ANQGSEA. The CDR3 runs to 12 residues. V lost 3 bases, J lost 9 bases, and 14 bases lay in between. Here the CDR3 reads CSVDREGARYTF. The CDR3 nucleotides read TGCAGCGTTGATAGGGAAGGCGCCCGCTACACCTTC.

This clonotype was seen many times. The chain combines TRBV7-6 with TRBJ2-2, with unresolved D. The length of the CDR3 is 15 residues. V shed 0 bases and J shed 8 bases, with 13 bases lying between them. Germline CDR1 reads SGHVS; CDR2 reads FNYEAQ. CDR3 bases: TGTGCCAGCAGCTTAGCTGTCCGGGCGGTGGGGGAGCTGTTTTTT. Its protein product is CASSLAVRAVGELFF.

This clonotype was found a few times. The rearrangement links TRBV5-1 to TRBJ1-1; D is undetermined. Looked up from germline, CDR1 is SGHRS and CDR2 is YFSETQ. The CDR3 is made up of 16 amino acids. Trimming took off 0 bases at V and 6 bases at J, with 18 bases between the two ends. The DNA of the CDR3 is TGCGCCAGCAGCTTGGTTGGGCAGGTCCCTGCCCCTGAAGCTTTCTTT. This gives the protein CASSLVGQVPAPEAFF.

This clonotype has ten or more counts. This chain connects TRBV15 to TRBJ1-5, with unresolved D. This CDR3 contains 15 residues. Per the germline V gene, CDR1 is LNHNV and CDR2 is YYDKDF (reference sequence). V was trimmed by 0 bases and J by 4 bases, leaving 10 bases between them. The CDR3 loop is CATSRDSRENQPQHF. In DNA form, the CDR3 reads TGTGCCACCAGCAGAGATTCGAGGGAGAATCAGCCCCAGCATTTT.

This clonotype was observed at least ten times. V gene TRBV20-1 combines with J gene TRBJ1-5, with D maybe TRBD1 (5 bases). CDR1 and CDR2 from the germline V gene are DFQATT and SNEGSKA (reference sequence). CDR3 length: 13 residues. Trimming removed 3 bases at V and 7 bases at J, with 13 bases between. CDR3 nucleotides: TGCAGTGCTAGTGTCAGGGCTTTACAGCCCCAGCATTTT. This gives the protein CSASVRALQPQHF.

This clonotype has at least ten counts. The chain links TRBV5-1 to TRBJ1-2, with unresolved D. V lost 3 bases and J 8 bases, leaving 11 bases between the germline ends. Germline V lookup: CDR1 SGHRS, CDR2 YFSETQ. The CDR3 has 12 residues. CDR3 residues: CASSYSAHGYTF. DNA of the CDR3: TGCGCCAGCAGCTACTCAGCCCACGGCTACACCTTC. The full variable domain, rest sourced from reference TRBV5-1 and TRBJ1-2, is KAGVTQTPRYLIKTRGQQVTLSCSPISGHRSVSWYQQTPGQGLQFLFEYFSETQRNKGNFPGRFSGRQFSNSRSEMNVSTLELGDSALYLCASSYSAHGYTFGSGTRLTVV.

For this clonotype: Being one base from a much bigger clone, this may be a read error. The genes are TRBV12-3 or TRBV12-4 and TRBJ1-1; TRBD1 might be the D (6 bases). This CDR3 has 13 amino acids. The CDR3 coding sequence is TGTGACAGCAGCGACAGGATAAGCACTGAAGCTTTCTTT. Its protein product is CDSSDRISTEAFF.

In this sample, this clonotype turned up a few times. The gene calls are TRBV20-1 and TRBJ2-1; 7 bases line up with TRBD2. This CDR3 is built from 18 residues. The ends lost 0 bases at V and 0 bases at J; junction bases unmatched: 11. The germline V gene has CDR1 DFQATT and CDR2 SNEGSKA (reference sequence). CDR3 coding DNA: TGCAGTGCTAGAGATCCACGAGCGGGGTTTAGCTCCTACAATGAGCAGTTCTTC. Its translation: CSARDPRAGFSSYNEQFF.

This clonotype was counted ten times or more. The V call is TRBV7-8, the J call TRBJ2-7; D is ambiguous. Trimming cost V 2 bases and J 2 bases, with 13 bases left between them. Germline V gives CDR1 SGHVS, CDR2 FQNEAQ. The CDR3 consists of 15 residues. The CDR3 DNA sequence: TGTGCCAGCAGCTTAAGACACTCCGAAACCTACGAGCAGTACTTC. Translation: CASSLRHSETYEQYF.

This clonotype showed up many times. V is TRBV4-2 and J is TRBJ1-5; TRBD1 might be the D (5 bases). CDR3 size: 16 residues. Germline V lookup: CDR1 LGHNA, CDR2 YNFKEQ. V shed 2 bases and J shed 2 bases, with 13 bases lying between them. The CDR3 sequence: CASSQPGGEGNQPQHF. For the CDR3, the DNA is TGTGCCAGCAGCCAACCGGGGGGTGAGGGCAATCAGCCCCAGCATTTT.

This clonotype was counted ten times or more. The chain carries TRBV12-3 or TRBV12-4 and TRBJ1-5; no clear D gene. The V end was cut by 2 bases, the J end by 4 bases, with 12 bases between. The CDR3 spans 15 residues. The CDR3 reads CASSLRTGFNQPQHF. The CDR3 DNA sequence: TGTGCCAGCAGTTTACGTACTGGGTTTAATCAGCCCCAGCATTTT.